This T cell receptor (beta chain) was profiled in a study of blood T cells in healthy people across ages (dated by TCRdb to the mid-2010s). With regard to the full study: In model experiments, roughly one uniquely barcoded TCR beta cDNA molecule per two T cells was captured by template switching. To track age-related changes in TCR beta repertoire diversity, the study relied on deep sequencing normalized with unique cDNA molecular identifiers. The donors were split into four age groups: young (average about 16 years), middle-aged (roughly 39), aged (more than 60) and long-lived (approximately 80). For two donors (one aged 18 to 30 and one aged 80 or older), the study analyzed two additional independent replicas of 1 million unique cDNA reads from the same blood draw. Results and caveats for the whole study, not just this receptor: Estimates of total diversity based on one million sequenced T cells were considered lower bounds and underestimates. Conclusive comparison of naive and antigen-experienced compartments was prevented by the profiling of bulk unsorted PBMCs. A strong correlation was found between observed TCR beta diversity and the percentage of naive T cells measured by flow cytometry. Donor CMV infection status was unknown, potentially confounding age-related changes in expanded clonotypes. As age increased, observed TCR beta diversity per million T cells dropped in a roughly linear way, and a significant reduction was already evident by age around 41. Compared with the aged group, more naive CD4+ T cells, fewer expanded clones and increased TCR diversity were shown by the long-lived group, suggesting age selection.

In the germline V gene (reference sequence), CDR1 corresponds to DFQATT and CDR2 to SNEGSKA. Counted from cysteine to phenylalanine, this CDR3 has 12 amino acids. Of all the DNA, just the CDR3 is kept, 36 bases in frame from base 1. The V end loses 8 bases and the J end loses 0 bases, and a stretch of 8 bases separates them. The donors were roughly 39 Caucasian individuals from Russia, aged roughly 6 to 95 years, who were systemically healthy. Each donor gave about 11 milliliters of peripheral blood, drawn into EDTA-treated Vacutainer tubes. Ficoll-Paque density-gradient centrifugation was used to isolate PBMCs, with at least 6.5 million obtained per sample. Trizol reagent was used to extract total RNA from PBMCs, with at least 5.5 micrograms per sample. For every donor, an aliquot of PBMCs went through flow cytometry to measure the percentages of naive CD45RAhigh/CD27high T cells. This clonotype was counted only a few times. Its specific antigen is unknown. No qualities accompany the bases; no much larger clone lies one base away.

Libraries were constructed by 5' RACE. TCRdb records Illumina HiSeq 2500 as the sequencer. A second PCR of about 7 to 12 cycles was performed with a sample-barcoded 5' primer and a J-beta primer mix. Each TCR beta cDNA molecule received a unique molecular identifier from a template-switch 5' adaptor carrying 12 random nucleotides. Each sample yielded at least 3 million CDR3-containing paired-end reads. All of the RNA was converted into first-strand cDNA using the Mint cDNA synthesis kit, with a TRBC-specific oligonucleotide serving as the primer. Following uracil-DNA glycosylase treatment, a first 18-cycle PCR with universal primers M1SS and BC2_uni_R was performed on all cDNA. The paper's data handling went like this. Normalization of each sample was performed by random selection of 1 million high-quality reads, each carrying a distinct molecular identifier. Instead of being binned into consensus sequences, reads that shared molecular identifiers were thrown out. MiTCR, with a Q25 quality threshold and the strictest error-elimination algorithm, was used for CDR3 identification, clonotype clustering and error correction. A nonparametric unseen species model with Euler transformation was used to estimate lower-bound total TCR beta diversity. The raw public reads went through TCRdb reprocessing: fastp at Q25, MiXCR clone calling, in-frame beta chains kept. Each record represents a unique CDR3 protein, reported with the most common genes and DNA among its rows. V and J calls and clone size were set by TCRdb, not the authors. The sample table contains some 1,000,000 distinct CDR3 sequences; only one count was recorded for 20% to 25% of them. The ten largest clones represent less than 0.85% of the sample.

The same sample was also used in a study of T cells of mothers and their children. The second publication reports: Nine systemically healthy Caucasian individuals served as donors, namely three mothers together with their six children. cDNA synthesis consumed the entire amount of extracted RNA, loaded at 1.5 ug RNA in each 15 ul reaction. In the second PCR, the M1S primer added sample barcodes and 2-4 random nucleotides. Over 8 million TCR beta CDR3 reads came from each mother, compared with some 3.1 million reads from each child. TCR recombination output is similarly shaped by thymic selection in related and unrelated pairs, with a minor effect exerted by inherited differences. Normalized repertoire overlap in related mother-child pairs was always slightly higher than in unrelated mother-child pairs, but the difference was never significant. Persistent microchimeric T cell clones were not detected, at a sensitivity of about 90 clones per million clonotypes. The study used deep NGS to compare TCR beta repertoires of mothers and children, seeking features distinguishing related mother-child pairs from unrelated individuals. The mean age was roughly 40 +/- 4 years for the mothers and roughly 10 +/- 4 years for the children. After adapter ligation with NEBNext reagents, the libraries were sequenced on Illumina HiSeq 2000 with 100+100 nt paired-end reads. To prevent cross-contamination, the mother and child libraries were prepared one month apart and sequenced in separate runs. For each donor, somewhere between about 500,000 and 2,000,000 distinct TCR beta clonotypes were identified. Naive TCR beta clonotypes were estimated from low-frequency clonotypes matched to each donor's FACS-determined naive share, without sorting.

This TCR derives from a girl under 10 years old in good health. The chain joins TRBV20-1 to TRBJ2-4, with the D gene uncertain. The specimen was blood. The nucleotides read TGCAGTTGCCAGCTAGCCAAAAACATTCAGTACTTC. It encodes CSCQLAKNIQYF.